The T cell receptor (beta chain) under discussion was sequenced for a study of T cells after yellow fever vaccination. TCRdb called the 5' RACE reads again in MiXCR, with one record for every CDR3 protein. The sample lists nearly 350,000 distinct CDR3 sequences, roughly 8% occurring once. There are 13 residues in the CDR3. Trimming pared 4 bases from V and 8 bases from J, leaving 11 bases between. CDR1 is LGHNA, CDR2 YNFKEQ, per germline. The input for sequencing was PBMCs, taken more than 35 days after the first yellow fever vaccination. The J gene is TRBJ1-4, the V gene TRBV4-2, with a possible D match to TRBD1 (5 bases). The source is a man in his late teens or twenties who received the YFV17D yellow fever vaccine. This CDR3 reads CASSLDRGEKLFF. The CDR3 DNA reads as TGTGCCAGCAGCCTCGACAGAGGCGAAAAACTGTTTTTT.